Below, 14 T cell receptor beta chains from the same sample are listed, as sequenced in a study of tumor and adjacent non-tumor tissue in lung cancer. No cell sorting was done before RNA was extracted from the tissue. More than 3 cm separated this lung sample from the edge of the tumor. A modified ARM-PCR protocol with three rounds of nested PCR amplified TCRbeta. TCRdb recomputed calls from the multiplex PCR reads with MiXCR, one row per CDR3 protein. The sample contains 75,000 to 90,000 distinct CDR3 sequences, 76% of which appear only once. Sequencing was performed on distant non-tumor lung tissue. The receptors stem from a woman between 45 and 60 years old with non-small cell lung cancer.

A note on this clonotype: Sequence at one end of the junction differs from germline and may be a read error. This rearrangement joins TRBV5-4 to TRBJ2-5; perhaps TRBD2 as D (6 bases). Germline V lookup: CDR1 SGHNT, CDR2 YYREEE (reference sequence). The CDR3 extends over 16 amino acids. CDR3 amino acids: CTSSTVPLGGLETQYF. The CDR3 DNA reads TGTACCAGCAGCACAGTACCCCTCGGAGGGCTGGAGACCCAGTACTTC.

The chain uses TRBV11-2 and TRBJ2-2; D possibly corresponds to TRBD2 (6 bases). Germline V lookup: CDR1 SGHAT, CDR2 FQNNGV. V was cut by 4 bases and J by 8 bases, with 14 bases left in between. This CDR3 comprises 14 residues. CDR3 region: CASSSGVSRGELFF. CDR3 in DNA: TGTGCCAGCAGCTCGGGGGTTTCGAGGGGGGAGCTGTTTTTT.

The chain uses TRBV6-1 and TRBJ2-2; D call uncertain. Trimming cost V 3 bases and J 4 bases, with 12 bases left between them. This CDR3 region has 15 residues. Germline CDR1 reads MNHNS; CDR2 reads SASEGT. The CDR3 is CASSELTWTTGELFF. The DNA for the CDR3 is TGTGCCAGCAGTGAGTTAACGTGGACCACCGGGGAGCTGTTTTTT.

The chain carries TRBV6-6 and TRBJ2-5; D unclear. The CDR3 runs to 15 residues. Looked up from germline, CDR1 is MNHNY and CDR2 is SVGAGI (reference sequence). The CDR3 nucleotides read TGTGGCACCAGTCCCCCGGACCGAGCTGGGGAGACCCAGTACTTC. Residues: CGTSPPDRAGETQYF.

About this clonotype itself: A junction boundary mismatches the germline segment, possibly from a read error. The chain couples TRBV14 to TRBJ2-7; TRBD2 agrees at 8 bases. The CDR3 covers 17 residues. Germline V gene sequence: CDR1 SGHDN, CDR2 FVKESK. The chain's CDR3 is CASSQDLSGSGIHEQYF. The CDR3 nucleotides read TGTGCCAGTAGCCAAGACCTAAGCGGGAGTGGAATCCACGAGCAGTACTTC.

This clonotype came up a few times. A read error may be the cause here, since a much bigger clone is one base away. The J gene is TRBJ2-7, the V gene TRBV5-1; D is ambiguous. The CDR3 is made up of 14 amino acids. Per germline, CDR1 SGHRS and CDR2 YFSETQ. Written as DNA, the CDR3 is TGCGCCAACAGCTTTTCCCGCCAGCCCTACGAGCAGTACTTC. As protein: CANSFSRQPYEQYF.

V gene TRBV2 combines with J gene TRBJ1-1; D is undetermined. V lost 7 bases, J lost 7 bases, and 10 bases lay in between. There are 11 residues in the CDR3. Germline V gene lookup returns CDR1 SNHLY and CDR2 FYNNEI. CDR3 region: CASMTAIEAFF. CDR3 nucleotides: TGTGCCAGCATGACCGCGATTGAAGCTTTCTTT.

The chain couples TRBV6-5 to TRBJ2-3, with D perhaps matching TRBD2 (6 bases). This CDR3 has 19 residues. V lost 0 bases to trimming and J lost 2 bases, with 21 bases between them. In germline, CDR1 is MNHEY, CDR2 SVGAGI. CDR3 nucleotide sequence: TGTGCCAGCAGTTACTCCACACGGGACTCCCACCGAATCACAGATACGCAGTATTTT. Protein product: CASSYSTRDSHRITDTQYF.

Points on this clonotype: This is likely a read error, given that the CDR3 carries no conserved phenylalanine or tryptophan at its end. The rearrangement joins TRBV11-2 to TRBJ2-2; 8 bases agree with TRBD2. The CDR3 runs to 15 residues. Germline V gives CDR1 SGHAT, CDR2 FQNNGV. The CDR3 region is CASSLKSGGSGELFS. The CDR3 DNA reads TGTGCGAGCAGTCTAAAAAGCGGGGGTTCCGGGGAGCTGTTTTCT.

In the case of this clonotype: One junction end does not reproduce the germline sequence, and a read error may be involved. V is TRBV7-9 and J is TRBJ2-1; D is unresolved. This CDR3 contains 16 residues. The germline V gene has CDR1 SEHNR and CDR2 FQNEAQ (reference sequence). The CDR3 sequence is CASSLVPLHPYNEQSF. The CDR3 DNA sequence: TGTGCCAGCAGCTTAGTACCCCTCCACCCCTACAATGAGCAGTCCTTC.

The rearrangement links TRBV7-2 to TRBJ2-4, with 8 bases that match TRBD1. Germline V gives CDR1 SGHTA, CDR2 FQGNSA. The CDR3 runs to 17 residues. The V and J ends lost 4 bases and 0 bases, in that order; junction bases with no gene match: 8. CDR3 sequence reads: CASSSGQGAVAKNIQYF. CDR3 bases: TGTGCCAGCAGCTCCGGCCAGGGGGCCGTAGCCAAAAACATTCAGTACTTC.

This clonotype was seen only once. Its ends do not fully match the called genes, so a read error is possible. The chain combines TRBV7-8 with TRBJ2-1; a possible D gene is TRBD2 (5 bases). The CDR3 consists of 15 residues. Per the germline V gene, CDR1 is SGHVS and CDR2 is FQNEAQ. CDR3 sequence: CTSSSRLSSYNEQFF. The CDR3 coding sequence is TGTACCAGCAGCTCCCGACTATCATCCTACAATGAGCAGTTCTTC.

By share, this clonotype counts as medium-sized. For the CDR3, the DNA is TGTGCCAGCAGTAGCCGAGACAGGGGAACTTACGAGCAGTACTTC. Protein product: CASSSRDRGTYEQYF. This chain joins TRBV6-1 and TRBJ2-7; 8 bases align to TRBD1. Looked up from germline, CDR1 is MNHNS and CDR2 is SASEGT. The CDR3 spans 15 residues. V lost 5 bases and J lost 4; bases outside the gene matches: 10.

This clonotype was seen a single time. The junction shows a germline mismatch at one end, possibly a read error. V is TRBV12-3 or TRBV12-4 and J is TRBJ2-7, with 7 bases aligning to TRBD2. This CDR3 has 15 amino acids. CDR3 nucleotides: TGTGTCAGCAGCCGTTCGTGGGGGGGGTCATACGAGCAGTACTTC. It encodes CVSSRSWGGSYEQYF.